What follows is one T cell receptor beta chain and its context. The antigen is not known. These data are taken from a study of cytomegalovirus exposure and HLA in healthy donors. Germline assignment: CDR1 SGHTA and CDR2 FQGTGA. This CDR3 region has 18 residues. J lost 0 bases, V lost 5 bases, and 5 bases had no gene match. Method: immunoSEQ multiplex PCR; TCRdb's copy keeps in-frame clones and lacks some. Among about 71,000 clones listed, about 95% were seen once. Notes on the study in general: Rare sequences made up most TCRs, while some public TCRs were found in many donors.

This chain links TRBV7-3 with TRBJ2-3, with 16 bases lining up with TRBD2. Sequenced input: PBMCs. This clonotype was sampled from a young woman in good health and CMV-seronegative. The chain's CDR3 is CASSAGTSGRASTDTQYF. The CDR3 nucleotides are TGTGCCAGCAGCGCCGGGACTAGCGGGAGGGCCAGCACAGATACGCAGTATTTT.